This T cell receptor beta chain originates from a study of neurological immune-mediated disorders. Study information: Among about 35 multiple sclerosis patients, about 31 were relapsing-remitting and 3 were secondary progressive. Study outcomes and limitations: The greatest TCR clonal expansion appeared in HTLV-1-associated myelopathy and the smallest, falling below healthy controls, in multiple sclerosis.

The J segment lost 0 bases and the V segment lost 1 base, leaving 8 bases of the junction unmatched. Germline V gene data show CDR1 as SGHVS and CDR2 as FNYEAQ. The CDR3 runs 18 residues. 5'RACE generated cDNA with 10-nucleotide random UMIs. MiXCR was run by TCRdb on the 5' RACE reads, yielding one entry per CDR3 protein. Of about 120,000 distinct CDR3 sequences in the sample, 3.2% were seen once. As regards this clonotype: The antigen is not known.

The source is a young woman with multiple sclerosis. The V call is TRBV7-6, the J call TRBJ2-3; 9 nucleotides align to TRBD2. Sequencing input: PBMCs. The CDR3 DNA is TGTGCCAGCAGCTTAGTAGCGGGGGACGACTATAGCACAGATACGCAGTATTTT. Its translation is CASSLVAGDDYSTDTQYF.